Listed below are T cell receptor beta chains from one sample, sequenced in a study of long-term antiretroviral therapy in people with HIV. The repertoire was sequenced with immunoSEQ multiplex PCR; TCRdb's copy has only in-frame clones and lacks some. Of about 28,000 clones in the sample, roughly 89% were seen once. Sample: unsorted PBMCs, taken 0.4 years after starting antiretroviral therapy. All receptors derive from a young man with HIV. Both conserved end residues are part of each CDR3. A D gene is named only where the DNA matches it firmly. Expanded clones get a size class; other rows say once, few or many, or leave the size out.

V	J	D	size	CDR3	DNA
TRBV13	TRBJ2-7	.	.	CASSLGSEDEQYF	TGTGCCAGCAGCTTAGGGAGCGAGGACGAGCAGTACTTC
TRBV9	TRBJ2-2	.	.	CASSVDPWGTGELFF	TGTGCCAGCAGCGTAGACCCCTGGGGGACCGGGGAGCTGTTTTTT
TRBV6-5	TRBJ2-1	.	.	CASSRPYNEQFF	TGTGCCAGCAGTCGGCCTTACAATGAGCAGTTCTTC
TRBV5-8	TRBJ1-5	.	.	CASSSDLGQTPWAQHF	TGTGCCAGCAGCTCGGACCTCGGCCAGACTCCATGGGCCCAGCATTTT
TRBV25-1	TRBJ2-7	.	.	CASSVRGAPYEQYF	TGTGCCAGCAGTGTTCGGGGCGCCCCCTACGAGCAGTACTTC
TRBV14	TRBJ1-2	.	.	CASSQVRLYGYTF	TGTGCCAGCAGCCAAGTTAGGCTCTATGGCTACACCTTC
TRBV2	TRBJ2-7	TRBD1	few	CASRGTGGHEQYF	TGTGCCAGCAGGGGGACAGGGGGCCACGAGCAGTACTTC
TRBV5-8	TRBJ2-2	.	.	CATSEAWTTGELFF	TGTGCTACGTCGGAGGCATGGACCACCGGGGAGCTGTTTTTT
TRBV7-9	TRBJ2-7	TRBD1	.	CASSLGQGFSYEQYF	TGTGCCAGCAGCTTGGGACAGGGTTTCTCCTACGAGCAGTACTTC
TRBV27	TRBJ2-4	.	.	CASSFDPLAKNIQYF	TGTGCCAGCAGTTTCGATCCTCTAGCCAAAAACATTCAGTACTTC
TRBV4-3	TRBJ2-7	.	.	CASSQVRQSYEQYF	TGCGCCAGCAGCCAAGTACGACAGTCTTACGAGCAGTACTTC
TRBV28	TRBJ1-1	TRBD1	few	CASSSGGQGRSAFF	TGTGCCAGCAGTTCGGGCGGACAGGGGAGATCAGCTTTCTTT
TRBV5-1	TRBJ2-5	.	.	CASSLVIGPVGQETQYF	TGCGCCAGCAGCTTGGTGATAGGGCCTGTGGGCCAAGAGACCCAGTACTTC
TRBV19	TRBJ2-5	.	.	CASSVESYPGETQYF	TGTGCCAGTAGTGTTGAATCCTACCCGGGGGAGACCCAGTACTTC
TRBV19	TRBJ1-1	.	.	CASSIKGIEAFF	TGTGCCAGTAGTATTAAGGGCATTGAAGCTTTCTTT
TRBV7-9	TRBJ2-1	TRBD2	.	CASSSGLAGEYGEQFF	TGTGCCAGCAGCTCTGGACTAGCGGGAGAATATGGTGAGCAGTTCTTC
TRBV11-3	TRBJ2-7	.	few	CASSLDHRSVSYEQYF	TGTGCCAGCAGCTTAGACCACCGCAGCGTCTCCTACGAGCAGTACTTC
TRBV11-2	TRBJ2-2	.	.	CASNPSSTGELFF	TGTGCCAGCAACCCCTCCAGTACGGGGGAGCTGTTTTTT
TRBV28	TRBJ1-5	.	once	CASSPSGWGPNSNQPQHF	TGTGCCAGCAGTCCTTCCGGGTGGGGACCGAATAGCAATCAGCCCCAGCATTTT
TRBV11-3	TRBJ1-5	TRBD1	.	CASSLGQGDGQPQHF	TGTGCCAGCAGCTTAGGGCAGGGGGATGGTCAGCCCCAGCATTTT
TRBV7-9	TRBJ1-1	.	.	CASSLVRLGNEAFF	TGTGCCAGCAGCTTAGTACGCCTCGGCAATGAAGCTTTCTTT
TRBV6-1	TRBJ2-5	TRBD2	.	CASNNLPGLAGLYF	TGTGCCAGCAACAACCTACCGGGACTAGCGGGACTTTACTTC
TRBV10-3	TRBJ2-7	TRBD1	.	CAISEPGTGSEQYF	TGTGCCATCAGTGAACCCGGGACAGGTAGCGAGCAGTACTTC
TRBV5-4	TRBJ2-7	TRBD1	few	CASSPGQGEYEQYF	TGTGCCAGCAGCCCTGGACAGGGGGAATACGAGCAGTACTTC
TRBV6-6	TRBJ2-1	TRBD2	.	CASTPLTSGAHNEQFF	TGTGCCAGCACCCCCTTAACTAGCGGTGCCCACAATGAGCAGTTCTTC
TRBV6-5	TRBJ2-2	.	few	CASSRRQSNTGELFF	TGTGCCAGCAGTCGGCGACAGTCCAACACCGGGGAGCTGTTTTTT
TRBV9	TRBJ2-3	.	.	CASSTRGSSTDTQYF	TGTGCCAGCAGCACCCGAGGATCTAGCACAGATACGCAGTATTTT
TRBV6-6	TRBJ2-4	.	.	CASSPRGELAKNIQYF	TGTGCCAGCAGTCCCCGCGGCGAGCTAGCCAAAAACATTCAGTACTTC
TRBV7-9	TRBJ2-7	TRBD1	.	CASSPLRAHRGAPYEQYF	TGTGCCAGCAGCCCTTTGCGGGCACACAGGGGAGCCCCCTACGAGCAGTACTTC
TRBV25-1	TRBJ1-1	TRBD1	medium-sized	CASSDPSGQGEVAFF	TGTGCCAGCAGTGACCCGTCGGGACAGGGAGAGGTCGCTTTCTTT
TRBV5-1	TRBJ2-7	.	.	CASSLDEEQYF	TGCGCCAGCAGCTTGGATGAGGAGCAGTACTTC
TRBV4-1	TRBJ2-1	.	.	CASSRQASSYNEQFF	TGCGCCAGCAGTCGACAGGCAAGCTCCTACAATGAGCAGTTCTTC
TRBV27	TRBJ1-1	.	.	CASSPGFTATEAFF	TGTGCCAGCAGCCCGGGGTTTACGGCCACTGAAGCTTTCTTT
TRBV28	TRBJ2-1	TRBD1	.	CASKLRGTGTKIEQFF	TGTGCCAGCAAGCTAAGGGGGACAGGGACAAAAATTGAGCAGTTCTTC
TRBV9	TRBJ2-7	TRBD1	.	CASSAWDRGHEQYF	TGTGCCAGCAGCGCCTGGGACAGGGGCCACGAGCAGTACTTC
TRBV6-5	TRBJ2-7	TRBD1	few	CASSQTGISYEQYF	TGTGCCAGCAGTCAGACAGGGATCTCCTACGAGCAGTACTTC
TRBV6-5	TRBJ2-5	TRBD2	.	CASSYKSREQYF	TGTGCCAGCAGTTACAAATCGCGGGAGCAGTACTTC
TRBV19	TRBJ2-4	.	few	CASSIDRRDGIQYF	TGTGCCAGTAGTATAGATAGGCGGGATGGCATTCAGTACTTC
TRBV7-2	TRBJ1-1	.	.	CASSRAAGAGTEAFF	TGTGCCAGCAGCCGGGCGGCAGGGGCAGGGACTGAAGCTTTCTTT
TRBV28	TRBJ1-5	TRBD1	.	CASSTIRDSRNQPQHF	TGTGCCAGCAGCACCATCCGGGACAGCCGAAATCAGCCCCAGCATTTT
TRBV9	TRBJ2-7	.	.	CASSVEARNYEQYF	TGTGCCAGCAGCGTAGAGGCGCGCAACTACGAGCAGTACTTC
TRBV9	TRBJ1-2	.	.	CASSGSGFNYGYTF	TGTGCCAGCAGCGGGAGTGGTTTTAACTATGGCTACACCTTC
TRBV14	TRBJ2-1	TRBD2	.	CASSLTSGSWYEQFF	TGTGCCAGCAGCCTAACTAGCGGGAGTTGGTATGAGCAGTTCTTC
TRBV7-2	TRBJ1-5	.	.	CASRRQNQPQHF	TGTGCCAGCAGAAGGCAGAACCAGCCCCAGCATTTT
TRBV25-1	TRBJ2-3	TRBD1	few	CASSPRSGTGLTDTQYF	TGTGCCAGCAGTCCCAGGTCGGGGACAGGGTTAACAGATACGCAGTATTTT
TRBV9	TRBJ1-4	TRBD1	.	CASSGLRGQGVEKLFF	TGTGCCAGCAGCGGGTTGAGAGGACAGGGAGTCGAAAAACTGTTTTTT
TRBV28	TRBJ1-1	.	.	CASSPPGFSEAFF	TGTGCCAGCAGTCCTCCGGGCTTCTCTGAAGCTTTCTTT
TRBV5-1	TRBJ2-7	.	.	CASSQDVLTGREQYF	TGCGCCAGCAGTCAGGATGTCCTTACAGGCCGGGAGCAGTACTTC
TRBV4-3	TRBJ2-3	.	.	CASGLVRGDTQYF	TGCGCCAGCGGTCTAGTGCGGGGAGATACGCAGTATTTT
TRBV20-1	TRBJ2-1	.	.	CSARDENEQFF	TGCAGTGCTAGAGACGAGAATGAGCAGTTCTTC
TRBV6-6	TRBJ2-1	TRBD2	.	CASSLAGGPHNEQFF	TGTGCCAGCAGTCTAGCGGGAGGGCCGCACAATGAGCAGTTCTTC
TRBV9	TRBJ2-7	.	.	CASSALDSYEQYF	TGTGCCAGCAGCGCCCTGGACAGCTACGAGCAGTACTTC
TRBV11-2	TRBJ1-5	TRBD1	.	CASSTTGGTGQPQHF	TGTGCCAGCAGTACTACAGGGGGCACGGGTCAGCCCCAGCATTTT
TRBV4-3	TRBJ1-1	.	.	CASSQTYRANTEAFF	TGCGCCAGCAGCCAGACTTACAGGGCCAACACTGAAGCTTTCTTT
TRBV28	TRBJ1-2	TRBD1	.	CASSQYQGAGYGYTF	TGTGCCAGCAGCCAATACCAGGGGGCGGGCTATGGCTACACCTTC
TRBV14	TRBJ2-1	.	.	CASSQDFSEDGINEQFF	TGTGCCAGCAGCCAAGATTTTTCGGAGGATGGCATCAATGAGCAGTTCTTC
TRBV13	TRBJ2-5	.	.	CASSLGSLAEETQYF	TGTGCCAGCAGCTTAGGCTCCTTGGCCGAAGAGACCCAGTACTTC
TRBV15	TRBJ1-6	.	.	CATSRDRGSNSPLHF	TGTGCCACCAGCAGAGATCGGGGGAGTAATTCACCCCTCCACTTT